The text below deals with one TCR beta chain. Its antigen is still unknown. PCR was performed a second time for roughly 6 to 12 cycles using a sample-barcoded 5' primer and a J-beta primer mix. A single record per CDR3 protein comes from TCRdb applying MiXCR to the 5' RACE reads. The data hold 750,000 to 1,000,000 distinct CDR3 sequences, with almost 30% observed a single time. This sample is drawn from a study of blood T cells in healthy people across ages. Overall study findings and caveats: Any changes in expanded clonotypes were possibly confounded, as donor CMV status remained unknown.

In germline, CDR1 is MDHEN, CDR2 SYDVKM. The junction had 11 bases not matched to a gene; V was cut back by 7 bases and J by 3 bases. The CDR3 loop spans 16 amino acids. This same sample was also taken into another study, of T cells of mothers and their children.

The TCR was taken from a middle-aged woman in good health. The genes are TRBV28 and TRBJ2-1; 8 positions match TRBD1. Sample: blood. CDR3 protein: CASTSQGANHYNEQFF. The CDR3 DNA follows: TGTGCCAGCACGTCTCAGGGGGCGAACCACTACAATGAGCAGTTCTTC.